What follows is one TCR beta chain and its context. The data originate from a study of blood T cell repertoires in COVID-19. At the level of the study: Collection of acute and convalescent COVID-19 samples took place in the United States, Italy and Spain.

This CDR3 region has 14 residues. The V end lost 6 bases, the J end lost 1 base, and 13 bases lay between the germline ends. From germline, CDR1 is SGHAT and CDR2 FQNNGV. Assay used: immunoSEQ multiplex PCR; TCRdb lists only in-frame clones, some missing. The sample lists 150,000 to 180,000 clones, roughly four fifths occurring once. Sequenced: peripheral blood. This TCR came from a woman aged 55-69 years with acute or convalescent COVID-19. The chain joins TRBV11-2 to TRBJ2-7; D possibly corresponds to TRBD1 (6 bases). CDR3 nucleotides: TGTGCCAGCAGGTTAAACAGGGATTCCTACGAGCAGTACTTC. Protein: CASRLNRDSYEQYF.